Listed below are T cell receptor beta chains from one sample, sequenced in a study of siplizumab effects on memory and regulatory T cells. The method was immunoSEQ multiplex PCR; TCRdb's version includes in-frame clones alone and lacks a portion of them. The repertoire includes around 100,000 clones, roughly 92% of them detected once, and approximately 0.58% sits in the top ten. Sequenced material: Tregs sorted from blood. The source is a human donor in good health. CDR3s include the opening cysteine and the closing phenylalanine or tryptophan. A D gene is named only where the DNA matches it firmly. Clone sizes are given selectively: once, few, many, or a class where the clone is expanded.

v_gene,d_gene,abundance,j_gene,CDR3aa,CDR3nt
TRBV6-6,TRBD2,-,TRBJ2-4,CASSYNPAGVKNIQYF,TGTGCCAGCAGTTACAACCCAGCGGGGGTTAAAAACATTCAGTACTTC
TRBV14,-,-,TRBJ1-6,CASSSPRFNSPLHF,TGTGCCAGCAGTTCCCCCAGATTCAATTCACCCCTCCACTTT
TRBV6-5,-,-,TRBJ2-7,CASTPRDVGSYEQYF,TGTGCCAGCACTCCCCGGGACGTCGGGTCCTACGAGCAGTACTTC
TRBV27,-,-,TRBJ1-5,CASSLKSYQPQHF,TGTGCCAGCAGTTTGAAGTCTTACCAGCCCCAGCATTTT
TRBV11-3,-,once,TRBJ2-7,CASSPGHGSSYEQYF,TGTGCCAGCAGCCCGGGACACGGGAGCTCCTACGAGCAGTACTTC
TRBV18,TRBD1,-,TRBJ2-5,CASSPNTDRFQETQYF,TGTGCCAGCTCGCCTAACACGGACAGGTTCCAAGAGACCCAGTACTTC
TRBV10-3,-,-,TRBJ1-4,CAISESLRDSRLFF,TGTGCCATCAGTGAGTCGTTACGGGATTCTAGACTGTTTTTT
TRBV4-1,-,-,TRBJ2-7,CASSRSQTDYEQYF,TGCGCCAGCAGCCGGTCGCAGACCGACTACGAGCAGTACTTC
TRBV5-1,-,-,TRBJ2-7,CASSFGGNEQYF,TGCGCCAGCAGCTTCGGGGGCAACGAGCAGTACTTC
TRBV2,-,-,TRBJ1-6,CASSDIEDSPLHF,TGTGCCAGCAGTGATATTGAGGACTCACCCCTCCACTTT
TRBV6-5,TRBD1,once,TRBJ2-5,CASSRGQRTQETQYF,TGTGCCAGCAGTCGGGGACAGAGAACTCAAGAGACCCAGTACTTC
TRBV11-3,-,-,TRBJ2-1,CASSLLGGSYNEQFF,TGTGCCAGCAGCTTGCTAGGTGGTTCCTACAATGAGCAGTTCTTC
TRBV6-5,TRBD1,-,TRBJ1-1,CASKAGGSTEAFF,TGTGCCAGCAAGGCAGGGGGAAGCACTGAAGCTTTCTTT
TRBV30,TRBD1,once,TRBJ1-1,CAWSTRGQVNTEAFF,TGTGCCTGGAGCACCCGGGGACAGGTGAACACTGAAGCTTTCTTT
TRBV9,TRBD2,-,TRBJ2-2,CASSVGLAGTGELFF,TGTGCCAGCAGCGTGGGACTAGCGGGAACCGGGGAGCTGTTTTTT
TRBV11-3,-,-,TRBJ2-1,CASSGGRANNEQFF,TGTGCCAGCAGCGGAGGTCGGGCAAACAATGAGCAGTTCTTC
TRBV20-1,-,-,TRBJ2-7,CSASSGVEQYF,TGCAGTGCTAGTAGTGGCGTCGAGCAGTACTTC
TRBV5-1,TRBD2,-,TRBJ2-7,CASSLVAGVREQYF,TGCGCCAGCAGCTTAGTAGCGGGAGTCCGCGAGCAGTACTTC
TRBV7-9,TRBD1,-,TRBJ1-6,CASSPDRVSPLHF,TGTGCCAGCAGCCCGGACAGGGTTTCACCCCTCCACTTT
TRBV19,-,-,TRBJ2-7,CASSLTGAYEQYF,TGTGCCAGTAGTTTGACAGGTGCCTACGAGCAGTACTTC
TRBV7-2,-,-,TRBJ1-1,CASSLGWRRTEAFF,TGTGCCAGCAGCTTAGGTTGGAGGAGGACTGAAGCTTTCTTT
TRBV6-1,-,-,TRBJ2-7,CASRGADIRYEQYF,TGTGCCAGCAGGGGGGCAGATATTCGCTACGAGCAGTACTTC
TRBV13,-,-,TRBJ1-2,CASRGQPARDGYTF,TGTGCCAGCAGAGGACAGCCGGCTAGGGATGGCTACACCTTC
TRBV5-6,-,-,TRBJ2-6,CATTAGSSSGANVLTF,TGTGCCACTACCGCGGGGTCGAGCTCTGGGGCCAACGTCCTGACTTTC
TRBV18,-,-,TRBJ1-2,CASSPPSSTLGGYTF,TGTGCCAGCTCACCACCCTCGTCTACACTGGGCGGCTACACCTTC
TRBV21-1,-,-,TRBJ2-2,CASSKTPSRQPGGPSNTGELFF,TGTGCCAGCAGCAAAACCCCGAGCAGACAGCCGGGTGGTCCTTCGAACACCGGGGAGCTGTTTTTT
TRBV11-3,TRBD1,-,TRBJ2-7,CASSLGTGTGGSHEQYF,TGTGCCAGCAGCTTGGGTACCGGGACAGGGGGCTCCCACGAGCAGTACTTC
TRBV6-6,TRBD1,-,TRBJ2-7,CASSGQVGEQYF,TGTGCCAGCAGCGGACAGGTCGGCGAGCAGTACTTC
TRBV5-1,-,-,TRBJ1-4,CASSQTNLQAEKLFF,TGCGCCAGCAGCCAAACGAATTTACAAGCGGAAAAACTGTTTTTT
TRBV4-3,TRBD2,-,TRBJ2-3,CASSPTGTSPSDTQYF,TGCGCCAGCAGCCCAACCGGGACTAGCCCTTCAGATACGCAGTATTTT
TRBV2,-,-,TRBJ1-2,CASSQAAYGYTF,TGTGCCAGCAGTCAGGCAGCCTATGGCTACACCTTC
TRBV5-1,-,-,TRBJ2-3,CASEGIARDTQYF,TGCGCCAGCGAGGGAATAGCGAGGGATACGCAGTATTTT
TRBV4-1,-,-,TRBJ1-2,CASSQVGGIPGYTF,TGCGCCAGCAGCCAAGTGGGAGGGATCCCTGGCTACACCTTC
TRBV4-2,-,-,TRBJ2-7,CASSQDIGVTYEQYF,TGTGCCAGCAGCCAAGATATCGGGGTCACCTACGAGCAGTACTTC
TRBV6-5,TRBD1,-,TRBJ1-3,CASRGTASGNTIYF,TGTGCCAGCAGAGGGACAGCCTCTGGAAACACCATATATTTT
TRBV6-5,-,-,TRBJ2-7,CASSYSAGSPYEQYF,TGTGCCAGCAGTTACTCAGCCGGGTCCCCGTACGAGCAGTACTTC
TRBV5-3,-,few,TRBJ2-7,CARSHFGRGAYEQYF,TGTGCCAGAAGCCATTTCGGACGGGGAGCCTACGAGCAGTACTTC
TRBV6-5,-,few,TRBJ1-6,CATRTGNSPLHF,TGTGCCACTCGGACGGGGAATTCACCCCTCCACTTT
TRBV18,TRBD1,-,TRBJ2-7,CASSQGQAQPYEQYF,TGTGCCAGCTCACAAGGACAGGCCCAACCCTACGAGCAGTACTTC
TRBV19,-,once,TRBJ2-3,CATSSRGTDTQYF,TGTGCCACCTCTAGCCGGGGCACAGATACGCAGTATTTT
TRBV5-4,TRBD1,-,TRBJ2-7,CASSPGPGTGGSYEQYF,TGTGCCAGCAGCCCGGGTCCCGGGACAGGGGGGTCGTACGAGCAGTACTTC
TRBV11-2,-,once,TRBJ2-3,CASSLAMRTDTQYF,TGTGCCAGCAGCTTAGCTATGCGCACAGATACGCAGTATTTT
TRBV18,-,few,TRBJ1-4,CASSRRQAPGEKLFF,TGTGCCAGCTCACGACGACAGGCCCCAGGTGAAAAACTGTTTTTT
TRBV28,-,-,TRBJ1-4,CASKRATNEKLFF,TGTGCCAGCAAGCGAGCAACTAATGAAAAACTGTTTTTT
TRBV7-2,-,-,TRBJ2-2,CASSFSNTGELFF,TGTGCCAGCAGCTTTTCGAACACCGGGGAGCTGTTTTTT
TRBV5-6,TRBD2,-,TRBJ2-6,CASSPGGALRTGANVLTF,TGTGCCAGCAGCCCGGGAGGGGCTCTTAGGACTGGGGCCAACGTCCTGACTTTC
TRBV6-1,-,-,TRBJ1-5,CASSEGNQPQHF,TGTGCCAGCAGTGAAGGTAATCAGCCCCAGCATTTT
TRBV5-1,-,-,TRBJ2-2,CASSLSFTGELFF,TGCGCCAGCAGCTTGTCCTTCACCGGGGAGCTGTTTTTT
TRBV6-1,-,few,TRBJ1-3,CATGMSSGNTIYF,TGTGCCACCGGGATGAGCTCTGGAAACACCATATATTTT
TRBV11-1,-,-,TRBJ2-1,CASSLARYNEQFF,TGTGCCAGCAGCTTAGCAAGATACAATGAGCAGTTCTTC
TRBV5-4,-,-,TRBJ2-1,CASSGRGEQFF,TGTGCCAGCAGTGGAAGGGGTGAGCAGTTCTTC
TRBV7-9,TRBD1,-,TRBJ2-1,CASSPRGQISYNEQFF,TGTGCCAGCAGCCCGAGGGGACAGATAAGCTACAATGAGCAGTTCTTC
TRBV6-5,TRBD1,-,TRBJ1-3,CASSYSRLQGPFYF,TGTGCCAGCAGTTACTCAAGGCTACAGGGGCCTTTTTATTTT
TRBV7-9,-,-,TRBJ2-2,CASSPQGVAGELFF,TGTGCCAGCAGCCCACAGGGTGTCGCCGGGGAGCTGTTTTTT
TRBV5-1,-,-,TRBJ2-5,CASSLVGKVVETQYF,TGCGCCAGCAGCTTGGTTGGAAAGGTAGTAGAGACCCAGTACTTC
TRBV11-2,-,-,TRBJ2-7,CASSLEAGTVTYEQYF,TGTGCCAGCAGCTTAGAGGCAGGGACCGTAACCTACGAGCAGTACTTC
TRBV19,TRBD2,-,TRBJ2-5,CASSIGRVQYF,TGTGCCAGTAGTATTGGGAGGGTCCAGTACTTC
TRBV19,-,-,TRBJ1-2,CASSVTVGDYGYTF,TGTGCCAGTAGCGTAACAGTGGGTGACTATGGCTACACCTTC
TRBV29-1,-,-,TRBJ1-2,CSVGGAVNYGYTF,TGCAGCGTTGGGGGGGCGGTTAACTATGGCTACACCTTC